The rows below give T cell receptor beta chains drawn from one sample of a study of cytomegalovirus exposure and HLA in healthy donors. Clones were sequenced by immunoSEQ multiplex PCR, and TCRdb holds only the in-frame ones, with some missing. The data contain some 120,000 clones, roughly 80% of them singletons. The sample taken for sequencing was PBMCs. The source is a man aged 25 to 40 in good health and CMV-seronegative. The CDR3 runs from the conserved cysteine through the conserved F or W. Each record gives: D gene, clone size, V gene, J gene, CDR3 protein, CDR3 DNA. A D gene is named only where the DNA matches it firmly. The size of a clone is reported for some rows only, either as once, few or many, or as a class for expanded clones.

>.|.|TRBV5-1|TRBJ2-7
CASSPAAGATYEQYF
TGCGCCAGCAGCCCCGCGGCGGGGGCCACCTACGAGCAGTACTTC
>.|.|TRBV18|TRBJ1-1
CASSPPGGLGNTEAFF
TGTGCCAGCTCACCACCGGGGGGGCTAGGGAACACTGAAGCTTTCTTT
>TRBD1|.|TRBV27|TRBJ1-2
CASSVDRFYGYTF
TGTGCCAGCAGCGTGGACAGGTTCTATGGCTACACCTTC
>.|.|TRBV5-1|TRBJ2-5
CASSPPYNQETQYF
TGCGCCAGCAGCCCCCCTTACAACCAAGAGACCCAGTACTTC
>.|few|TRBV6-4|TRBJ2-6
CASSEGLSRSGSSGANVLTF
TGTGCCAGCAGCGAGGGCCTCTCTCGTTCGGGGTCCTCTGGGGCCAACGTCCTGACTTTC
>TRBD1|.|TRBV19|TRBJ2-3
CASSTIDRVGTDTQYF
TGTGCCAGTAGTACCATCGACAGGGTAGGGACAGATACGCAGTATTTT
>.|few|TRBV6-6|TRBJ1-1
CASSYSAGQEAFF
TGTGCCAGCAGTTACTCAGCAGGGCAGGAAGCTTTCTTT
>TRBD1|few|TRBV9|TRBJ1-3
CASSGGDRARGNTIYF
TGTGCCAGCAGCGGGGGTGACAGGGCCAGAGGAAACACCATATATTTT
>TRBD2|once|TRBV2|TRBJ2-5
CASSEGTSGQETQYF
TGTGCCAGCAGTGAAGGGACTAGCGGTCAAGAGACCCAGTACTTC
>TRBD1|.|TRBV28|TRBJ1-4
CASSLPRGQGTEKLFF
TGTGCCAGCAGCCTACCCCGGGGACAGGGGACTGAAAAACTGTTTTTT
>TRBD2|.|TRBV28|TRBJ2-7
CASSLLGGSYEQYF
TGTGCCAGCAGTCTTTTGGGCGGGAGTTACGAGCAGTACTTC
>.|few|TRBV11-1|TRBJ2-2
CASSSPGAGTGELFF
TGTGCCAGCAGCTCCCCAGGGGCAGGAACCGGGGAGCTGTTTTTT
>.|once|TRBV7-2|TRBJ2-5
CASSLGVGRETQYF
TGTGCCAGCAGCTTAGGGGTAGGGAGGGAGACCCAGTACTTC
>TRBD2|.|TRBV20-1|TRBJ2-1
CGGGPNNEQFF
TGCGGGGGAGGGCCAAACAATGAGCAGTTCTTC
>TRBD2|.|TRBV2|TRBJ2-7
CASTRLTSGAITYEQYF
TGTGCCAGCACCCGGTTGACTAGCGGGGCGATAACCTACGAGCAGTACTTC
>.|.|TRBV27|TRBJ2-4
CASSVMLGDKNIQYF
TGTGCCAGCAGTGTCATGCTAGGTGACAAAAACATTCAGTACTTC
>.|.|TRBV6-6|TRBJ2-3
CASSPQGPAGDTQYF
TGTGCCAGCAGTCCACAGGGTCCAGCAGGAGATACGCAGTATTTT
>.|few|TRBV5-4|TRBJ2-3
CASRRGSTDTQYF
TGTGCCAGCAGAAGGGGGAGCACCGATACGCAGTATTTT
>TRBD1|.|TRBV28|TRBJ2-4
CASSPTGSGAKNIQYF
TGTGCCAGCAGCCCGACAGGGTCCGGGGCCAAAAACATTCAGTACTTC
>.|.|TRBV9|TRBJ1-1
CASSVEDRHRNTEAFF
TGTGCCAGCAGCGTAGAGGATCGACACAGGAACACTGAAGCTTTCTTT
>TRBD2|once|TRBV4-2|TRBJ2-7
CASSQRLAGAATVSYEQYF
TGTGCCAGCAGCCAGAGACTAGCGGGGGCCGCTACAGTTTCCTACGAGCAGTACTTC
>TRBD1|few|TRBV19|TRBJ1-2
CASSPRDRGVSGYTF
TGTGCCAGTAGTCCAAGAGACAGGGGAGTTTCTGGCTACACCTTC
>TRBD1|.|TRBV4-2|TRBJ1-5
CASSQGTGVGNQPQHF
TGTGCCAGCAGCCAGGGAACAGGGGTTGGCAATCAGCCCCAGCATTTT
>.|.|TRBV15|TRBJ1-2
CATAGDLSYGYTF
TGTGCCACCGCAGGGGACCTAAGCTACGGCTACACCTTC
>.|.|TRBV27|TRBJ1-2
CASSLSDSALGYTF
TGTGCCAGCAGTTTATCAGACAGCGCTCTGGGCTACACCTTC
>TRBD2|.|TRBV27|TRBJ2-6
CASSPRTSGASGANVLTF
TGTGCCAGCAGTCCCCGGACTAGCGGAGCCTCTGGGGCCAACGTCCTGACTTTC
>.|.|TRBV27|TRBJ2-5
CASSWVDGYQETQYF
TGTGCCAGCAGTTGGGTAGACGGGTACCAAGAGACCCAGTACTTC
>.|.|TRBV7-2|TRBJ2-5
CASSLVKETQYF
TGTGCCAGCAGCTTAGTTAAAGAGACCCAGTACTTC
>.|.|TRBV5-1|TRBJ1-3
CASSLAGPGNTIYF
TGCGCCAGCAGCTTGGCAGGGCCTGGAAACACCATATATTTT
>.|once|TRBV13|TRBJ1-4
CASGSLGRSGEKLFF
TGTGCCAGCGGAAGCTTAGGGAGGTCCGGTGAAAAACTGTTTTTT
>.|once|TRBV18|TRBJ1-5
CASSRPGGRSNQPQHF
TGTGCCAGCTCACGACCGGGGGGACGAAGCAATCAGCCCCAGCATTTT
>TRBD1|.|TRBV11-3|TRBJ2-7
CASSLAGTGSREQYF
TGTGCCAGCAGCTTAGCCGGGACAGGGTCTCGAGAGCAGTACTTC
>.|.|TRBV2|TRBJ2-3
CASSEGAGTDTQYF
TGTGCCAGCAGTGAGGGGGCCGGTACGGATACGCAGTATTTT
>.|.|TRBV4-1|TRBJ2-5
CASSPEWDFSYQETQYF
TGCGCCAGCAGCCCAGAATGGGACTTCTCCTACCAAGAGACCCAGTACTTC
>.|.|TRBV4-1|TRBJ2-7
CASSAGASARYEQYF
TGCGCCAGCAGCGCGGGGGCTTCGGCTAGATACGAGCAGTACTTC
>.|.|TRBV19|TRBJ1-6
CASTPRGNSPLHF
TGTGCCAGTACCCCCCGAGGTAATTCACCCCTCCACTTT
>.|.|TRBV7-8|TRBJ1-1
CASSPSENTEAFF
TGTGCCAGCAGCCCATCAGAGAACACTGAAGCTTTCTTT
>TRBD1|few|TRBV6-5|TRBJ1-1
CASSMNRGRDTEAFF
TGTGCCAGCAGTATGAACAGGGGGAGGGACACTGAAGCTTTCTTT
>TRBD1|.|TRBV30|TRBJ2-7
CAWNRGQGAYEQYF
TGTGCCTGGAACCGAGGACAGGGGGCGTACGAGCAGTACTTC
>TRBD1|.|TRBV29-1|TRBJ2-1
CSFGTAYNEQFF
TGCAGCTTCGGGACAGCCTACAATGAGCAGTTCTTC
>TRBD1|.|TRBV30|TRBJ1-2
CAWSVTGVSYGYTF
TGTGCCTGGAGCGTCACAGGGGTGAGCTATGGCTACACCTTC
>.|.|TRBV4-3|TRBJ2-3
CASSQGSRGGFTDTQYF
TGCGCCAGCAGCCAAGGGTCAAGGGGGGGCTTCACAGATACGCAGTATTTT